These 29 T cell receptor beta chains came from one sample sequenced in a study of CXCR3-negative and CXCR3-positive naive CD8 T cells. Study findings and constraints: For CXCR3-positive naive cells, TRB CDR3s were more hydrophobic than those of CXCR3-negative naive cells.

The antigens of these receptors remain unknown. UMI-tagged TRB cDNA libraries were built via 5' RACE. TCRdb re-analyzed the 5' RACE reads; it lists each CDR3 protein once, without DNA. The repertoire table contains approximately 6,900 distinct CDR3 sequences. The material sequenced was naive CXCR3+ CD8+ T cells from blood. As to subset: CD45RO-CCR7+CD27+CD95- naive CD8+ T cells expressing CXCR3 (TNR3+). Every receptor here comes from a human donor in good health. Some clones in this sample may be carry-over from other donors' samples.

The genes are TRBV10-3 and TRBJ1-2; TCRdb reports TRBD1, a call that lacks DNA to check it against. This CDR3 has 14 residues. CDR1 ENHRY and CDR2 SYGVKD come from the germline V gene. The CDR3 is CAISESTPPGGYTF.

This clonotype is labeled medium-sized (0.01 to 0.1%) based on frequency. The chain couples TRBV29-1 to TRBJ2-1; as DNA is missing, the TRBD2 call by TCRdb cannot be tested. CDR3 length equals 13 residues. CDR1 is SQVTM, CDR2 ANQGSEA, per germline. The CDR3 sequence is CSDSGSLYNEQFF.

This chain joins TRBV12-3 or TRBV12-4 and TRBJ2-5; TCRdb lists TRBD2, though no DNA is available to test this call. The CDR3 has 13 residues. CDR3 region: CASSLGLGETQYF.

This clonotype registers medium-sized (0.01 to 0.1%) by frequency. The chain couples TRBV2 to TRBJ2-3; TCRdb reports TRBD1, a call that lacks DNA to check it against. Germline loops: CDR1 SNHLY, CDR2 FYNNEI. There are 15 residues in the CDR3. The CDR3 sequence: CASSEAAGGTDTQYF. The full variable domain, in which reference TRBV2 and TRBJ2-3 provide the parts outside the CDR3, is EPEVTQTPSHQVTQMGQEVILRCVPISNHLYFYWYRQILGQKVEFLVSFYNNEISEKSEIFDDQFSVERPDGSNFTLKIRSTKLEDSAMYFCASSEAAGGTDTQYFGPGTRLTVL.

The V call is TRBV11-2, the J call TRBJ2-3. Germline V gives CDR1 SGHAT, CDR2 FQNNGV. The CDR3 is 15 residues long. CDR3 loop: CASSLVGASTDTQYF.

The CDR3 here is CASSPTNSGANVLTF. This sequence joins TRBV7-2 and TRBJ2-6. From germline, CDR1 is SGHTA and CDR2 FQGNSA. The CDR3 sequence is 15 residues long.

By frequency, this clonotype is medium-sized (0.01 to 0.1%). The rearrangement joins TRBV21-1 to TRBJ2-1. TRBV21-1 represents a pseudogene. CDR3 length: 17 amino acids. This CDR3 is CASSKVALSEGWNEQFF.

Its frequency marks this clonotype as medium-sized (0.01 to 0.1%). This chain's CDR3 is CASREPHEEQFF. This chain connects TRBV7-9 to TRBJ2-1. Germline assignment: CDR1 SEHNR and CDR2 FQNEAQ (reference sequence). The CDR3 runs to 12 residues.

The CDR3 loop reads CSVEGEEGEETQYF. The gene calls are TRBV29-1 and TRBJ2-5; TCRdb lists TRBD2, though no DNA is available to test this call. CDR1 is SQVTM and CDR2 is ANQGSEA in the germline V gene. The CDR3 runs 14 residues.

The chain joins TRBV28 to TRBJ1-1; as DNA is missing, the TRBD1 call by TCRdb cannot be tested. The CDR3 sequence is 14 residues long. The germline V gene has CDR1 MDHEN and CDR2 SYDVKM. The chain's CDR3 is CANKKTGANTEAFF.

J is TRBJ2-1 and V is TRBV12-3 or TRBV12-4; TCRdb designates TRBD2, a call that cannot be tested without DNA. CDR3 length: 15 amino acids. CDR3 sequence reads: CASSRQTSGSNEQFF.

The CDR3 loop reads CASTPGPGATGELFF. The J gene is TRBJ2-2, the V gene TRBV12-3 or TRBV12-4; TCRdb selects TRBD1, and the lack of DNA leaves this call unchecked. The length of the CDR3 is 15 residues.

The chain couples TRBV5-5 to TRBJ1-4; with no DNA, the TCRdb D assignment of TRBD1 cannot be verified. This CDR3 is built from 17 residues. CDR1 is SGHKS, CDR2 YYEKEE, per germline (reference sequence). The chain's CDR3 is CASSPLGQGAEDEKLFF.

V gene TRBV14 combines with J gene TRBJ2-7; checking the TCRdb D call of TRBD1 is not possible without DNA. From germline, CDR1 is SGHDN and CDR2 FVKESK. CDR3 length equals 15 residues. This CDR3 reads CASSHGPQGSYEQYF.

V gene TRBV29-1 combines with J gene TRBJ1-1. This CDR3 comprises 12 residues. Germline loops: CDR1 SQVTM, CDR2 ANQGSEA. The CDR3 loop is CSVEEGSTEAFF.

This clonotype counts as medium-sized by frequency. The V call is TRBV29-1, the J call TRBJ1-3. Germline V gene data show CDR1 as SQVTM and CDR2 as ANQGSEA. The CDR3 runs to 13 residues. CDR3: CSVMSGSGNTIYF.

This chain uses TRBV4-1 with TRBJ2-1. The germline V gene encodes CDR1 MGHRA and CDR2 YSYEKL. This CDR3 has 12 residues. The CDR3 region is CASSQDFDEQFF.

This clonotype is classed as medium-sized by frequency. The CDR3 reads CASSSFKAGESDTQYF. V and J are TRBV12-3 or TRBV12-4 and TRBJ2-3; the TCRdb call, TRBD2, lacks DNA for checking. The CDR3 sequence is 16 residues long.

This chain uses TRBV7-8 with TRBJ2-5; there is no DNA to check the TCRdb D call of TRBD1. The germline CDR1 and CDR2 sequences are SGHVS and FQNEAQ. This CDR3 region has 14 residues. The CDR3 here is CASSLARGRETQYF.

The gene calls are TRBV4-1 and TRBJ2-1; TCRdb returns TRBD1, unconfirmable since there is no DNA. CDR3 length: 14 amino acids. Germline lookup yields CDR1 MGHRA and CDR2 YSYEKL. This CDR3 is CASSLPGQGNEQFF.

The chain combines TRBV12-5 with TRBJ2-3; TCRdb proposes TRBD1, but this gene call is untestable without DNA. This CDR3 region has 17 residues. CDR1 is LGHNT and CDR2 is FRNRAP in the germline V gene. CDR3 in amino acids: CASGSDPRGRSTDTQYF.

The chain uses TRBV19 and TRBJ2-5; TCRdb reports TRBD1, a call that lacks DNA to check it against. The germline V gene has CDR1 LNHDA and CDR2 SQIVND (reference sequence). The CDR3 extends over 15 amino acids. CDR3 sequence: CASTSGTGTQETQYF.

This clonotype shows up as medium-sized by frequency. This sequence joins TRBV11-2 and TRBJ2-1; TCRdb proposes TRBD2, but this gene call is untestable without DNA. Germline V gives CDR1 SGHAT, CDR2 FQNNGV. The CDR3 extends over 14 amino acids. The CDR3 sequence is CASSLVVSGDEQFF.

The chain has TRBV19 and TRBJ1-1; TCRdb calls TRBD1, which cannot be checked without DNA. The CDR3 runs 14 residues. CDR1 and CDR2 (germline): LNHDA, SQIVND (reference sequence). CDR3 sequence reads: CASTWTGLNTEAFF.

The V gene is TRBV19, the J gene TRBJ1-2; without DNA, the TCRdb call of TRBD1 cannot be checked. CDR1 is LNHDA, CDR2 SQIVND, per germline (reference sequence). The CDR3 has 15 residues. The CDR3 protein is CASSPRTGGKDGYTF.

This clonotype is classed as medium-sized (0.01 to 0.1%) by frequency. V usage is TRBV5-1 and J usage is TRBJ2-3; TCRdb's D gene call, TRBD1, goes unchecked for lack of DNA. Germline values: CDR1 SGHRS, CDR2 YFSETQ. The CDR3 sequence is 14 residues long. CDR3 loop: CASSLNGGADTQYF.

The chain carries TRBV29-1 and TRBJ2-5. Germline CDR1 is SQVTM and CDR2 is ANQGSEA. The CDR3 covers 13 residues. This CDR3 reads CSPTLSAQETQYF.

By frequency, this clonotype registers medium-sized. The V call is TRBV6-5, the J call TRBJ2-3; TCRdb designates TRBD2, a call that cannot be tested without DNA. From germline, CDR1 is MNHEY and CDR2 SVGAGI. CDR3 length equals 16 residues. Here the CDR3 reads CASSHTSGHGTDTQYF.

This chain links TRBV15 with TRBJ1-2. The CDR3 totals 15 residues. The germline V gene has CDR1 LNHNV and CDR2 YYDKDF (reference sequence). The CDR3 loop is CATSRDGMVGRGYTF.